Presented here are 14 T cell receptor beta chains from one specimen sequenced in a study of cytotoxic CD8 clonotypes in ibrutinib-treated CLL. Assay: immunoSEQ multiplex PCR; the TCRdb copy retains only in-frame clones and omits some. The sample yields more than 10,000 clones, around three quarters seen once. Source: PBMCs, taken at disease progression, from a patient treated with ibrutinib. Receptor source: a human donor with chronic lymphocytic leukemia.

V is TRBV5-1 and J is TRBJ2-5; D gene uncertain. CDR1 SGHRS and CDR2 YFSETQ come from the germline V gene. Trimming removed 0 bases at V and 3 bases at J, with 3 bases between. This CDR3 spans 12 amino acids. The CDR3 nucleotides read TGCGCCAGCAGCTTGGCCAAAGAGACCCAGTACTTC. Protein product: CASSLAKETQYF.

This clone turned up a few times. This rearrangement joins TRBV4-1 to TRBJ2-4; D may be TRBD2 (5 bases). The CDR3 spans 13 residues. Trimming pared 1 base from V and 7 bases from J, leaving 8 bases between. Germline V gene sequence: CDR1 MGHRA, CDR2 YSYEKL. The CDR3 reads CASSQVGGNIQYF. The CDR3 DNA is TGCGCCAGCAGCCAAGTGGGCGGGAACATTCAGTACTTC.

V usage is TRBV9 and J usage is TRBJ1-4; a possible D gene is TRBD1 (6 bases). Germline assignment: CDR1 SGDLS and CDR2 YYNGEE. V gave up 3 bases and J gave up 8 bases, with 11 bases separating them. The CDR3 has 13 residues. The CDR3 protein is CASSGGGREKLFF. The CDR3 DNA reads as TGTGCCAGCAGCGGGGGGGGCCGGGAAAAACTGTTTTTT.

The V and J genes are TRBV5-1 and TRBJ1-1; unclear D gene. This CDR3 contains 15 residues. CDR1 is SGHRS and CDR2 is YFSETQ in the germline V gene. V was trimmed by 3 bases and J by 1 base, leaving 13 bases between them. CDR3 protein: CASSWNHRANTEAFF. CDR3 sequence (DNA): TGCGCCAGCAGCTGGAACCACCGGGCGAACACTGAAGCTTTCTTT.

As DNA, the CDR3 is TGTGCCAGCAGCCCCGGACTAGGGGGTGGCGAGACCCAGTACTTC. Translated: CASSPGLGGGETQYF. This rearrangement joins TRBV11-3 to TRBJ2-5, with D possibly being TRBD2 (7 bases). CDR1 and CDR2 (germline): SGHNT, YENEEA. The CDR3 has 15 amino acids. V dropped 5 bases and J dropped 5 bases, with 18 bases sitting between them.

The V call is TRBV9, the J call TRBJ1-5, with D possibly being TRBD1 (5 bases). Per the germline V gene, CDR1 is SGDLS and CDR2 is YYNGEE. The ends were cut back, 0 bases at V and 2 bases at J, with 12 bases in the middle. The CDR3 runs to 16 residues. The CDR3: CASSVGGGGGNQPQHF. In nucleotides, the CDR3 is TGTGCCAGCAGCGTAGGGGGCGGGGGGGGCAATCAGCCCCAGCATTTT. Together with reference TRBV9 and TRBJ1-5, the CDR3 gives the full variable domain: DSGVTQTPKHLITATGQRVTLRCSPRSGDLSVYWYQQSLDQGLQFLIQYYNGEERAKGNILERFSAQQFPDLHSELNLSSLELGDSALYFCASSVGGGGGNQPQHFGDGTRLSIL.

J is TRBJ2-2 and V is TRBV6-5; TRBD1 matches 7 bases. Germline CDR1 is MNHEY and CDR2 is SVGAGI. Trimming cost V 4 bases and J 5 bases; bases outside gene matches: 1. This CDR3 contains 13 residues. CDR3 sequence: CASSWGQTGELFF. DNA for the CDR3: TGTGCCAGCAGTTGGGGACAGACCGGGGAGCTGTTTTTT.

The chain uses TRBV7-9 and TRBJ2-7, with 8 bases fitting TRBD2. CDR1 and CDR2 from the germline V gene are SEHNR and FQNEAQ (reference sequence). V lost 3 bases, J lost 2 bases, and 6 bases stayed unmatched. This CDR3 is 15 amino acids long. The CDR3 region has the DNA TGTGCCAGCAGCTTCCTTAGCGGGGCCCCCTACGAGCAGTACTTC. Translation gives CASSFLSGAPYEQYF.

V gene TRBV5-1 combines with J gene TRBJ2-1, with D perhaps matching TRBD2 (6 bases). The CDR3 length is 15 residues. Germline loops: CDR1 SGHRS, CDR2 YFSETQ. Between the trimmed V and J ends, which lost 0 bases and 5 bases, there was a span of 12 bases. The CDR3 is CASSLAGGNHNEQFF. The CDR3 DNA reads TGCGCCAGCAGCTTGGCCGGCGGGAACCACAATGAGCAGTTCTTC.

The chain employs TRBV2 and TRBJ2-4; 7 bases match TRBD1. This CDR3 is 14 amino acids long. The trim removed 4 bases at V and 9 bases at J, leaving 9 bases unmatched. Germline-derived CDR1 and CDR2 are SNHLY and FYNNEI. This chain's CDR3 is CASSGSRGNAIQYF. CDR3 DNA sequence: TGTGCCAGCAGTGGATCCAGGGGGAATGCCATTCAGTACTTC.

The chain joins TRBV4-1 to TRBJ2-7; D possibly uses TRBD1 or TRBD2 (7 bases each). V lost 1 base and J 7 bases, leaving 20 bases between the germline ends. Germline V CDR1 and CDR2: MGHRA, YSYEKL. The length of the CDR3 is 16 residues. The CDR3: CASSQGWTPQGGEQYF. CDR3 coding DNA: TGCGCCAGCAGCCAAGGTTGGACTCCCCAGGGGGGGGAGCAGTACTTC.

In this sample, this clone turned up a few times. Relative to the germline gene, one junction end is altered; a read error may explain this. V gene TRBV7-7 combines with J gene TRBJ1-1, with D hard to call. Germline CDR1 SSHAT, CDR2 FNYEAQ (reference sequence). This CDR3 has 13 residues. CDR3 sequence reads: CASSFNQNTEAFF. The CDR3 DNA reads TGTGCTAGCAGCTTTAACCAGAACACTGAAGCTTTCTTT.

The rearrangement links TRBV19 to TRBJ1-1, with no clear D. The germline V gene has CDR1 LNHDA and CDR2 SQIVND (reference sequence). The CDR3 runs 14 residues. V was pared by 0 bases and J by 1 base, with 6 bases between. CDR3 amino acids: CASSIDRRNTEAFF. CDR3 bases: TGTGCCAGTAGTATAGATAGACGGAACACTGAAGCTTTCTTT.

CDR3 region: CASSFGSGGSTGELFF. The CDR3 DNA reads TGTGCCAGCAGCTTCGGTAGCGGGGGGAGTACCGGGGAGCTGTTTTTT. The V and J genes are TRBV11-2 and TRBJ2-2; 10 nucleotides align to TRBD2. CDR3 length equals 16 residues. The V and J ends lost 3 bases and 5 bases, in that order; junction bases with no gene match: 6. The germline V gene has CDR1 SGHAT and CDR2 FQNNGV.